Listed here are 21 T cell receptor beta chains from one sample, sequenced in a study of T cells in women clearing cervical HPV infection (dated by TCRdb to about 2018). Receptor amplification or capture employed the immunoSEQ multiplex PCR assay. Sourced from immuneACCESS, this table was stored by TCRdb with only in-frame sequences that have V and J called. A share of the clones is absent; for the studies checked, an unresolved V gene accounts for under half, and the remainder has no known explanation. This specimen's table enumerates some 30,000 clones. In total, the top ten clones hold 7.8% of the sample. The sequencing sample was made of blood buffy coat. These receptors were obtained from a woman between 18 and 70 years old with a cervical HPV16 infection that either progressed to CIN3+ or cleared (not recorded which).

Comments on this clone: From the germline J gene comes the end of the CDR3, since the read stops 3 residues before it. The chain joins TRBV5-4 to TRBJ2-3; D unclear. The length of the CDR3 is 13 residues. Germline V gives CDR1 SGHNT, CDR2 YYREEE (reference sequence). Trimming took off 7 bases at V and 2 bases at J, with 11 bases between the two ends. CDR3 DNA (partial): TGTGCCAGCCTGGCAGAGAACACAGATACG. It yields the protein CASLAENTDT. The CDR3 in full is CASLAENTDTQYF.

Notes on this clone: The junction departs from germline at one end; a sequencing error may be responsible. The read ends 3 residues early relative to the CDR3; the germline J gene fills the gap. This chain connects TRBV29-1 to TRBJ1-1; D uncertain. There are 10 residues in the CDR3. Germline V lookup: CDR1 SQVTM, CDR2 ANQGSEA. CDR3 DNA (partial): TGCAGCGTTGTTCACACTAAA. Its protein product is CSVVHTK. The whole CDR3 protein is CSVVHTKAFF.

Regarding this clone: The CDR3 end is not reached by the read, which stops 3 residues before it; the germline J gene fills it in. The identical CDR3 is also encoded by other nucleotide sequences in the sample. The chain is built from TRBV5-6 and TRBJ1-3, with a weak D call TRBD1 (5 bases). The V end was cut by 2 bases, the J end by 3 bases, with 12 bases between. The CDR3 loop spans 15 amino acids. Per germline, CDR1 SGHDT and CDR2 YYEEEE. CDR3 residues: CASSFGTLNGNTIYF. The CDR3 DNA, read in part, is TGTGCCAGCAGCTTCGGGACTCTTAATGGAAACACC.

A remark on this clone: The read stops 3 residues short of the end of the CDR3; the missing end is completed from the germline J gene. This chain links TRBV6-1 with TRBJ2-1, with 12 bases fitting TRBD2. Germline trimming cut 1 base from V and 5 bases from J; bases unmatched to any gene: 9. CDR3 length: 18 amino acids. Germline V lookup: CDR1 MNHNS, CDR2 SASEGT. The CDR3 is CASSEVGASGGANNEQFF. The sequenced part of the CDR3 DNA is TGTGCCAGCAGTGAAGTGGGGGCTAGCGGGGGGGCTAACAATGAG.

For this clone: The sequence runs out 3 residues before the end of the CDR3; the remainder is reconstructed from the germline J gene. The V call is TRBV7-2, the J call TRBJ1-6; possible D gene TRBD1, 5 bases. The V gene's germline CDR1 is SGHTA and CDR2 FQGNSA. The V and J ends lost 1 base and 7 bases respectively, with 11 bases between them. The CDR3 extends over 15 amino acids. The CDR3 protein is CASSLGDRRNSPLHF. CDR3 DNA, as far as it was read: TGTGCCAGCAGCTTAGGAGACAGACGGAATTCACCC.

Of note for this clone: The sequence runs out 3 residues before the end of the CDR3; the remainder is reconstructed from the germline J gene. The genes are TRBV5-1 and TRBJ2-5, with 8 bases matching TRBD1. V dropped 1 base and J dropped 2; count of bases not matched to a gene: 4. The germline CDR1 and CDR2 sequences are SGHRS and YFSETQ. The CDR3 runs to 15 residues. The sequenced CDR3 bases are TGCGCCAGCAGCTTGATGGGACAGGTACAAGAGACC. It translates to CASSLMGQVQET. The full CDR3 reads CASSLMGQVQETQYF.

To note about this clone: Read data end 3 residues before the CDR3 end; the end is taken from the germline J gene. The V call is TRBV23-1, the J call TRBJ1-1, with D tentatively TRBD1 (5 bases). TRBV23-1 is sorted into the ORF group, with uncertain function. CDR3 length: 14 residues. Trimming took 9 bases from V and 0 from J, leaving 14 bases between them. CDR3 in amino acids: CARGGYGLNTEAFF. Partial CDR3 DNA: TGCGCCAGGGGGGGGTATGGATTGAACACTGAA.

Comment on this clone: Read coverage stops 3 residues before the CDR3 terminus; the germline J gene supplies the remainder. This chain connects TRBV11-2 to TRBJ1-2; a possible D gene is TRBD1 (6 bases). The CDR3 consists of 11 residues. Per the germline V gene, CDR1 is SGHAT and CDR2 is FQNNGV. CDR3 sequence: CASSRRGGYTF. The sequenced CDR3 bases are TGTGCCAGCAGCCGCAGGGGAGGC.

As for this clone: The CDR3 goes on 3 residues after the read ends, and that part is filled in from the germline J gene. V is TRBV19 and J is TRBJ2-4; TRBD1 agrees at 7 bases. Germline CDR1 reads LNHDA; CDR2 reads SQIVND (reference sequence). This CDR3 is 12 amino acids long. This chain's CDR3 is CASGYGQAGQYF. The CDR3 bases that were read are TGTGCCAGTGGGTATGGACAGGCTGGT.

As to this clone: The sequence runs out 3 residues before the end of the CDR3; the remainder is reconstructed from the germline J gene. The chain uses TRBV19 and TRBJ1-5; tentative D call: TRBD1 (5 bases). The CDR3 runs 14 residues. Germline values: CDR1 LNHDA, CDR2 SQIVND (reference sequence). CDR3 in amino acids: CASSVGGRADPQHF. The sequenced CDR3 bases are TGTGCCAGTAGTGTGGGGGGGAGGGCAGATCCC.

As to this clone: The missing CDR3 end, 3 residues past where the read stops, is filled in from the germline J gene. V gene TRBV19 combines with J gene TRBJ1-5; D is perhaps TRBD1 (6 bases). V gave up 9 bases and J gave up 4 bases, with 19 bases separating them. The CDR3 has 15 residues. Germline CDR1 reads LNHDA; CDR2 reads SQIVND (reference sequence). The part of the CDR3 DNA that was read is TGTGCCAGCAGCGCAGGGGCAACTAGGAATCAGCCC. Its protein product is CASSAGATRNQP. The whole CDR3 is CASSAGATRNQPQHF.

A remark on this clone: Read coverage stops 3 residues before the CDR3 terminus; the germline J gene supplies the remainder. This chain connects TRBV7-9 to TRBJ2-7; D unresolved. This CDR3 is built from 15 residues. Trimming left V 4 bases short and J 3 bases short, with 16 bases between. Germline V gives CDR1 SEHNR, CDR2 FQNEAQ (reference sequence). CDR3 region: CASSSSVGSFYEQYF. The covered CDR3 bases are TGTGCCAGCAGCTCCTCGGTGGGCAGTTTCTACGAG. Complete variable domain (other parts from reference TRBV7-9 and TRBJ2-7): DTGVSQNPRHKITKRGQNVTFRCDPISEHNRLYWYRQTLGQGPEFLTYFQNEAQLEKSRLLSDRFSAERPKGSFSTLEIQRTEQGDSAMYLCASSSSVGSFYEQYFGPGTRLTVT.

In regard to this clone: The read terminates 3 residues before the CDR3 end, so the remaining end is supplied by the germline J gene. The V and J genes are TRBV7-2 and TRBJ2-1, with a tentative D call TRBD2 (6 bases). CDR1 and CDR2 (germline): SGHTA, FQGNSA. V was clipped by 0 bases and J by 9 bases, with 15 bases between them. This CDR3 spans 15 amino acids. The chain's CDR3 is CASSLALAGTAEQFF. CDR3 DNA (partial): TGTGCCAGCAGCTTAGCGCTGGCGGGAACCGCTGAG. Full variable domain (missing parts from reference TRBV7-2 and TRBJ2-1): GAGVSQSPSNKVTEKGKDVELRCDPISGHTALYWYRQSLGQGLEFLIYFQGNSAPDKSGLPSDRFSAERTGGSVSTLTIQRTQQEDSAVYLCASSLALAGTAEQFFGPGTRLTVL.

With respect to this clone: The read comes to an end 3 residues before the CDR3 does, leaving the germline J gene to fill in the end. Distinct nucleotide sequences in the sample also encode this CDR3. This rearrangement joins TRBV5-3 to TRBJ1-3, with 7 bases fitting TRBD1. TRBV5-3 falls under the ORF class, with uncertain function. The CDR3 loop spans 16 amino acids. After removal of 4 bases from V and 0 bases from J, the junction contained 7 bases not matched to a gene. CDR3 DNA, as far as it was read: TGTGCCAGAAGCAACAGGGGCTCCCTCTCTGGAAACACC. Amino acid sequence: CARSNRGSLSGNT. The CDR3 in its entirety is CARSNRGSLSGNTIYF.

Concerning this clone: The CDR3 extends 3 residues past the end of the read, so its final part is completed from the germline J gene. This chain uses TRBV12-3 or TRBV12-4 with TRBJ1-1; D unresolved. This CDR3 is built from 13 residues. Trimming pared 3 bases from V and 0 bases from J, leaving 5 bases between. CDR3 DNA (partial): TGTGCCAGCAGTTTGAGCTTGAACACTGAA. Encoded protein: CASSLSLNTE. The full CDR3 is CASSLSLNTEAFF.

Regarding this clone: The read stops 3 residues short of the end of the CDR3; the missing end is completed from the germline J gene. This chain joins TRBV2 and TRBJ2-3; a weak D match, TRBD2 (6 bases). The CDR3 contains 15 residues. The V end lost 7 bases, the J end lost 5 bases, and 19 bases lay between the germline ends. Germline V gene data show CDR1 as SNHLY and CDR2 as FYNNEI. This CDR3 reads CASNSGAGKGDTQYF. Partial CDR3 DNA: TGTGCCAGCAACTCAGGTGCGGGAAAGGGAGATACG.

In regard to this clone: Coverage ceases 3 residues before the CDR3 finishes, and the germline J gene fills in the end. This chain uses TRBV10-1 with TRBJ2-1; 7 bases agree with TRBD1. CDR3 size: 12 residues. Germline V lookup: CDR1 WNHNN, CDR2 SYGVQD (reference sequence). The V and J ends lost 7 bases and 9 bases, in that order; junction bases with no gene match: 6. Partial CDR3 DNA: TGCGCCAGCAAAGGGGACAGATCTGAG. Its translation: CASKGDRSE. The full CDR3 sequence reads CASKGDRSEQFF.

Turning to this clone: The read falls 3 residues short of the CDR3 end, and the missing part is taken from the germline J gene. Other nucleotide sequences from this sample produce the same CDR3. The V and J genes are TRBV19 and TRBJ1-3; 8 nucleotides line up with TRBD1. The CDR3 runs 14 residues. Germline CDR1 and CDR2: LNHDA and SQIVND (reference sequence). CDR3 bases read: TGTGCCAGTAACCCCGGACAGGGTGTGGATACC. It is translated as CASNPGQGVDT. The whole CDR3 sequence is CASNPGQGVDTIYF.

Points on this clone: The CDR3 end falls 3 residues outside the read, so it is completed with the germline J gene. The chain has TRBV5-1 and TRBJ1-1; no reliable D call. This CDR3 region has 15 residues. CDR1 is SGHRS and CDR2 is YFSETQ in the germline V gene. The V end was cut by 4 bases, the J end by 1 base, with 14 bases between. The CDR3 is CASSEGRGKNTEAFF. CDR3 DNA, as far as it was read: TGCGCCAGCAGCGAAGGCCGGGGTAAGAACACTGAA.

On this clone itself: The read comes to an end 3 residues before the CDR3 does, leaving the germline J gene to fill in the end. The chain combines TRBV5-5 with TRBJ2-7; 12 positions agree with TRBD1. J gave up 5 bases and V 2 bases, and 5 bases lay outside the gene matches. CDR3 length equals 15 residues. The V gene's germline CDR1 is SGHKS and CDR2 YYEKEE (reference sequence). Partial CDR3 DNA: TGTGCCAGCAGCTTATGGGGACAGGGGGCGAACGAG. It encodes CASSLWGQGANE. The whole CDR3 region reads CASSLWGQGANEQYF.

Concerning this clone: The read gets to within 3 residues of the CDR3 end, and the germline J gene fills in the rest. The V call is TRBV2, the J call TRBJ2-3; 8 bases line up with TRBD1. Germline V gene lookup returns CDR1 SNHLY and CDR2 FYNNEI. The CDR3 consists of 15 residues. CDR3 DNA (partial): TGTGCCAGCAGTGTTGACAGGGGTGGTCAAGAGACG. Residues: CASSVDRGGQET. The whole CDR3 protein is CASSVDRGGQETQYF.